This record concerns one T cell receptor beta chain sequence. This CDR3 has 15 residues. CDR1 and CDR2 (germline): SGHTA, FQGTGA. Between the trimmed V and J ends, which lost 5 bases and 4 bases, there was a span of 17 bases. These data come from a study of T cell changes during pregnancy in multiple sclerosis. Profiled with immunoSEQ multiplex PCR; TCRdb holds only in-frame clones, not every one. Of around 95,000 clones in the sample, approximately 90% are singletons; the top ten hold about 2%. The receptor was derived from a female donor in good health, enrolled as a control in a pregnancy study. The source was peripheral blood, collected after pregnancy. This sequence joins TRBV7-3 and TRBJ1-1, with a weak D call TRBD1 (6 bases). The CDR3 nucleotides are TGTGCCAGCAGCCCGGGTTGGACAGCTCCCACTGAAGCTTTCTTT. This translates into CASSPGWTAPTEAFF. Combining the CDR3 with reference TRBV7-3 and TRBJ1-1 gives the whole variable domain GAGVSQTPSNKVTEKGKYVELRCDPISGHTALYWYRQSLGQGPEFLIYFQGTGAADDSGLPNDRFFAVRPEGSVSTLKIQRTERGDSAVYLCASSPGWTAPTEAFFGQGTRLTVV.